This T cell receptor (beta chain) was identified during a study of T cells after yellow fever vaccination. Trimming took 5 bases from V and 5 from J; bases not matched to a gene: 10. Germline CDR1 reads SGHRS; CDR2 reads YFSETQ. This CDR3 is built from 15 residues. There are many counts of this clonotype. Template switching with 5'RACE generated the TCR cDNA and added a universal primer site and UMIs. TCRdb called the 5' RACE reads again in MiXCR, with one record for every CDR3 protein. This sample yields just over 300,000 distinct CDR3 sequences, of which 3.6% are seen a single time; around 24% belongs to the top ten.

Sequenced here: PBMCs, sampled on the day of the yellow fever booster vaccination. The V call is TRBV5-1, the J call TRBJ2-5; TRBD1 agrees at 9 bases. The clonotype comes from a man aged 18 to 30 who received the YFV17D yellow fever vaccine. The CDR3 DNA reads as TGCGCCAGCAGACTCTACACAGGGGGCGCGGAGACCCAGTACTTC. Residues: CASRLYTGGAETQYF.